Listed below are T cell receptor beta chains from one sample, sequenced in a study of blood T cells in healthy people across ages. TCRdb re-analysed the 5' RACE reads in MiXCR, keeping a single row per CDR3 protein. This sample has approximately 960,000 distinct CDR3 sequences; around 29% occur once, and the top ten carry 10%. The same data also went into a second study, on T cells of mothers and their children.

Sequencing used blood. The source is a woman aged 40 to 50 in good health. Each CDR3 is given with its conserved first and last residue. Fields, in order: V gene, J gene, D gene, clone size, CDR3 protein, CDR3 DNA. The D gene is left open where the match is weak. The listing skips clone size in some rows; elsewhere it reads once, few, many or a size class.

TRBV20-1	TRBJ2-5	NA	NA	CSASPEANQETQYF	TGCAGTGCTAGTCCTGAGGCCAACCAAGAGACCCAGTACTTC
TRBV4-2	TRBJ1-1	TRBD1	few	CASSPQDRGLLNTEAFF	TGTGCCAGCAGCCCTCAGGACAGGGGGCTATTGAACACTGAAGCTTTCTTT
TRBV12-3/TRBV12-4	TRBJ2-7	NA	few	CASSHPYEQYF	TGTGCCAGCAGCCATCCGTACGAGCAGTACTTC
TRBV20-1	TRBJ2-3	NA	few	CSARDKTQGTAGVTQYF	TGCAGTGCTAGAGATAAAACCCAAGGGACAGCGGGCGTTACGCAGTATTTT
TRBV18	TRBJ2-7	NA	many	CASSRQDSYEQYF	TGTGCCAGTTCCCGACAGGACTCATATGAGCAGTACTTC
TRBV24-1	TRBJ2-3	NA	NA	CATNTGPSTGGTDTQYF	TGTGCCACCAATACGGGACCCTCAACCGGCGGCACAGATACGCAGTATTTT
TRBV20-1	TRBJ1-1	TRBD1	NA	CSASGDRGGAFF	TGCAGTGCTAGTGGGGACAGGGGCGGCGCTTTCTTT
TRBV7-8	TRBJ1-2	NA	few	CASSLYGRDYGYTF	TGTGCCAGCAGCTTATACGGCAGAGACTATGGCTACACCTTC
TRBV5-1	TRBJ2-7	TRBD1	NA	CASSSGQGTFIYEQYF	TGCGCCAGCAGCTCCGGACAGGGGACCTTCATTTACGAGCAGTACTTC
TRBV14	TRBJ2-1	TRBD2	few	CASSKLAVYNEQFF	TGTGCCAGCAGCAAACTAGCGGTCTACAATGAGCAGTTCTTC
TRBV7-2	TRBJ2-3	TRBD2	NA	CASNLQAGSTDTQYF	TGTGCCAGCAACCTACAAGCGGGGAGCACAGATACGCAGTATTTT
TRBV4-1	TRBJ2-5	TRBD1	NA	CASSLPTGVGQETQYF	TGCGCCAGCAGCCTCCCGACAGGGGTGGGACAAGAGACCCAGTACTTC
TRBV7-9	TRBJ2-7	NA	NA	CASSWGHDSPYEQYF	TGTGCCAGCAGCTGGGGGCACGACAGCCCCTACGAGCAGTACTTC
TRBV7-2	TRBJ1-4	TRBD1	many	CASRTGTGREKLFF	TGTGCCAGCAGGACCGGGACAGGTCGGGAAAAACTGTTTTTT
TRBV6-6	TRBJ2-3	NA	once	CASRKSTDTQYF	TGTGCCAGCCGTAAAAGCACAGATACGCAGTATTTT
TRBV7-2	TRBJ1-2	NA	NA	CTSSLIGMRYGYTF	TGTACCAGCAGCTTAATAGGGATGCGCTATGGCTACACCTTC
TRBV20-1	TRBJ2-7	TRBD1	NA	CSAIRTGGLDERYF	TGCAGTGCAATCCGGACAGGGGGTTTGGACGAGCGGTACTTC
TRBV2	TRBJ2-5	NA	few	CASGLRGWQYF	TGTGCCAGCGGCCTCAGGGGCTGGCAGTACTTC
TRBV29-1	TRBJ2-3	NA	many	CSSSGRTADTQYF	TGCAGCTCATCAGGTCGGACAGCAGATACGCAGTATTTT
TRBV7-2	TRBJ2-7	NA	many	CASSLRSNYEQYF	TGTGCCAGCAGCTTAAGGTCGAATTACGAGCAGTACTTC
TRBV7-2	TRBJ2-3	TRBD2	NA	CASSLAQAGGADTQYF	TGTGCCAGCAGCTTAGCGCAAGCGGGGGGGGCAGATACGCAGTATTTT
TRBV12-3/TRBV12-4	TRBJ1-1	TRBD1	NA	CASRIAGTAEAFF	TGTGCCAGCAGGATAGCGGGGACAGCTGAAGCTTTCTTT
TRBV6-2/TRBV6-3	TRBJ1-6	NA	few	CASSKSRGNSPLHF	TGTGCCAGCAGTAAGTCCAGGGGAAATTCACCCCTCCACTTT
TRBV7-2	TRBJ2-5	TRBD2	NA	CASSLGFVSGQETQYF	TGTGCCAGCAGCTTAGGGTTCGTTAGCGGGCAAGAGACCCAGTACTTC